A single sample gave rise to the 4 T cell receptor beta chains below, sequenced in a study of blood T cell repertoires in COVID-19. Sequenced by immunoSEQ multiplex PCR; TCRdb stores in-frame clones only, minus some. The table lists about 220,000 clones, around 83% of them singletons. The sequenced sample consisted of peripheral blood. The receptors were gathered from a man aged 50 to 60 with active or convalescent COVID-19.

The chain employs TRBV28 and TRBJ2-5; the D gene is possibly TRBD1 (6 bases). V was trimmed by 7 bases and J by 4 bases, leaving 13 bases between them. This CDR3 is built from 13 residues. Germline V gene data show CDR1 as MDHEN and CDR2 as SYDVKM. In DNA, the CDR3 is TGTGCCAGCAAGCAGGGGCTACGAGAGACCCAGTACTTC. Its protein product is CASKQGLRETQYF.

CDR3 in DNA: TGTGCCACCAGTGCCCCGGGGGGCAGCTCCTACAATGAGCAGTTCTTC. As protein: CATSAPGGSSYNEQFF. The chain uses TRBV24-1 and TRBJ2-1, with a tentative D call TRBD2 (7 bases). Germline CDR1 is KGHDR and CDR2 is SFDVKD. The V end lost 5 bases, the J end lost 0 bases, and 13 bases lay between the germline ends. CDR3 length: 16 residues.

This clone was recorded only once. The chain couples TRBV4-1 to TRBJ2-5; TRBD2 is a possible D gene (5 bases). The CDR3 is made up of 13 amino acids. V was clipped by 11 bases and J by 1 base, with 14 bases between them. Germline values: CDR1 MGHRA, CDR2 YSYEKL. The DNA for the CDR3 is TGCGCCCGGCCCGAGGGCCCCCAAGAGACCCAGTACTTC. Translation: CARPEGPQETQYF.

CDR3 in DNA: TGTGCCAGCAGTTACTACAGTGAGCAGTACTTC. It is translated as CASSYYSEQYF. V and J are TRBV6-2 or TRBV6-3 and TRBJ2-7; D call uncertain. This CDR3 region has 11 residues. Deletions cut 1 base from V and 7 bases from J, with 5 bases between. Germline-derived CDR1 and CDR2 are MNHEY and SVGEGT.